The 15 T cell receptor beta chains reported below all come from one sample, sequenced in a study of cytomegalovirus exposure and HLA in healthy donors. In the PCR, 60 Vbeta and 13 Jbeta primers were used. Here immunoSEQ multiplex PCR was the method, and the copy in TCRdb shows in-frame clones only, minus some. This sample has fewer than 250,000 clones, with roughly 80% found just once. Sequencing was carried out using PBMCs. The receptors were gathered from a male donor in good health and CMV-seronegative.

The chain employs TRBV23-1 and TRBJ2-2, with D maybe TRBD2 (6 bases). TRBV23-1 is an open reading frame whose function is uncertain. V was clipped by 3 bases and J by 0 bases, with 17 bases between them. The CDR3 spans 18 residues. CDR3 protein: CASSHIRGTDPNTGELFF. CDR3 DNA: TGCGCCAGCAGTCATATACGGGGGACGGATCCGAACACCGGGGAGCTGTTTTTT.

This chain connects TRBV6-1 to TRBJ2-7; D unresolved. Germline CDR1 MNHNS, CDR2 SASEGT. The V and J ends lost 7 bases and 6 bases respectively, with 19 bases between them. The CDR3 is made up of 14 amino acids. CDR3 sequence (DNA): TGTGCCAGCATTTTGAGCTCCATATCGTCCGAGCAGTACTTC. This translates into CASILSSISSEQYF.

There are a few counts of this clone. For the CDR3, the DNA is TGTGCCTGGAGTGACGGGACATTTAATGAAAAACTGTTTTTT. It specifies CAWSDGTFNEKLFF. This sequence joins TRBV30 and TRBJ1-4, with D tentatively TRBD1 (6 bases). The CDR3 has 14 residues. V was trimmed by 1 base and J by 4 bases, leaving 10 bases between them. From germline, CDR1 is GTSNPN and CDR2 SVGIG (reference sequence).

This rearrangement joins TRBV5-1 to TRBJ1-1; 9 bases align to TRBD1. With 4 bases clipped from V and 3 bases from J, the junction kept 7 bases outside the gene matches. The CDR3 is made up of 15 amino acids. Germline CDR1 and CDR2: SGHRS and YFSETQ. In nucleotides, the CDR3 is TGCGCCAGCAGCGTAGGACAGGGGATGGACACTGAAGCTTTCTTT. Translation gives CASSVGQGMDTEAFF.

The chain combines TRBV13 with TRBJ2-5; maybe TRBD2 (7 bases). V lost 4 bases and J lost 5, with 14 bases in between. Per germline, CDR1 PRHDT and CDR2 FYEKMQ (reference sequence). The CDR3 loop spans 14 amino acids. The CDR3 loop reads CASSSGAGVETQYF. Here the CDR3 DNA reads TGTGCCAGCAGCTCGGGGGCGGGAGTGGAGACCCAGTACTTC.

CDR3 sequence (DNA): TGTGCCAGCAGAGCGGGACTGGACCTCCACGAGCAGTACTTC. This sequence encodes CASRAGLDLHEQYF. The chain carries TRBV27 and TRBJ2-7, with 7 bases identical to TRBD2. CDR1 and CDR2 (germline): MNHEY, SMNVEV (reference sequence). CDR3 length: 14 amino acids. V gave up 6 bases and J gave up 5 bases; unmatched junction bases: 10.

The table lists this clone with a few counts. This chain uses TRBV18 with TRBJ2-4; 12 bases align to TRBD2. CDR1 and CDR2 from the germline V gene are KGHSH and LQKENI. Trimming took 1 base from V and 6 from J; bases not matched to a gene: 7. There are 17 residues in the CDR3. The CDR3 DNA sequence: TGTGCCAGCTCACCACTACCTAGCGGGAGGGAAGGAAACATTCAGTACTTC. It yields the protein CASSPLPSGREGNIQYF.

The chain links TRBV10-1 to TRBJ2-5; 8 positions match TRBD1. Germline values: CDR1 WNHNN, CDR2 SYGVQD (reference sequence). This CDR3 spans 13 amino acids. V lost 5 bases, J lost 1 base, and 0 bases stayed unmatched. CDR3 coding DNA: TGCGCCAGCAGTACAGGGGGCCAAGAGACCCAGTACTTC. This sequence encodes CASSTGGQETQYF.

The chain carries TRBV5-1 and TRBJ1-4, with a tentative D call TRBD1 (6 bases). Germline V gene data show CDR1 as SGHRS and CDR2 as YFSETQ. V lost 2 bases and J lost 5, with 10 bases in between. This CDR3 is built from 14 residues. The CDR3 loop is CASSLIDRNEKLFF. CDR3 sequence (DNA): TGCGCCAGCAGCTTAATTGACAGGAATGAAAAACTGTTTTTT.

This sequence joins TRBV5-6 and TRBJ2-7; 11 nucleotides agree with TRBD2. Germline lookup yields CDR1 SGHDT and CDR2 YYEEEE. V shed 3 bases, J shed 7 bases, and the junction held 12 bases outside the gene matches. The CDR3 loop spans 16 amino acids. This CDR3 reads CASSSGVAGGPGEQYF. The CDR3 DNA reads TGTGCCAGCAGCTCCGGGGTAGCGGGAGGGCCGGGGGAGCAGTACTTC.

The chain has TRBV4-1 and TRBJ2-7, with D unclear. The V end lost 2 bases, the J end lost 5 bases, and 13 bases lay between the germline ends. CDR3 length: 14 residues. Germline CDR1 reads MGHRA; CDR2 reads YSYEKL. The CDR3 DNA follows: TGCGCCAGCAGCCAACTGATACCCAGTAACGAGCAGTACTTC. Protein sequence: CASSQLIPSNEQYF.

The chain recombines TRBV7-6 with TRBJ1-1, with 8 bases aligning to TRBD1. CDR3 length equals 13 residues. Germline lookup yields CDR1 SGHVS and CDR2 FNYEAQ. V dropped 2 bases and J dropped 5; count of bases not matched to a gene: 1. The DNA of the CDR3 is TGTGCCAGCAGCTTAAGGGACAGGACTGAAGCTTTCTTT. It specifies CASSLRDRTEAFF.

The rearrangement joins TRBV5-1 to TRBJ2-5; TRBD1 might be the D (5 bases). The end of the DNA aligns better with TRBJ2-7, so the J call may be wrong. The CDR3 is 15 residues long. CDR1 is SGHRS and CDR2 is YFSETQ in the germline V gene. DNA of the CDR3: TGCGCCAGCAGCTGGCTGGGGCGGACGTCCTACGAGCAGTACTTC. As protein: CASSWLGRTSYEQYF.

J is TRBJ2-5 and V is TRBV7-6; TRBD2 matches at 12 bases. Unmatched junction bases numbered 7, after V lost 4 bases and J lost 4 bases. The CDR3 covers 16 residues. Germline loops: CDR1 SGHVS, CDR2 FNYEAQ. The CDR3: CASSSRLAGDAETQYF. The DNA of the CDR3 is TGTGCCAGCAGCTCCCGACTAGCGGGAGATGCAGAGACCCAGTACTTC.

The CDR3 sequence is CASSGYVAGADIYNEQFF. The DNA for the CDR3 is TGTGCCAGCAGTGGATATGTAGCAGGGGCCGACATCTACAATGAGCAGTTCTTC. The chain uses TRBV6-1 and TRBJ2-1; maybe TRBD1 (6 bases). With 4 bases removed from V and 3 bases from J, the gap between germline ends came to 22 bases. CDR1 and CDR2 from the germline V gene are MNHNS and SASEGT. This CDR3 is 18 amino acids long.